A selection of T cell receptor beta chains follows, all from one sample in a study of blood T cell repertoires in COVID-19. The data were produced by immunoSEQ multiplex PCR, yet TCRdb's version contains in-frame clones alone and is incomplete. The data show about 99,000 clones, about 90% seen once. Sequenced sample: peripheral blood. Source of these receptors: a man in his fifties with acute or convalescent COVID-19. The CDR3 runs from the conserved cysteine through the conserved F or W. Each record gives: clone size, D gene, V gene, J gene, CDR3 protein, CDR3 DNA. D genes are given only for firm matches. A row's size may be missing; if present it is once, few, many or a size class.

abundance: NA; d_gene: TRBD1; v_gene: TRBV28; j_gene: TRBJ1-4; CDR3aa: CASSLLPGQGREKLFF; CDR3nt: TGTGCCAGCAGTTTATTGCCGGGACAGGGAAGAGAAAAACTGTTTTTT
abundance: NA; d_gene: TRBD1; v_gene: TRBV30; j_gene: TRBJ2-7; CDR3aa: CAWRTTGASYEQYF; CDR3nt: TGTGCCTGGAGAACGACAGGGGCCTCATACGAGCAGTACTTC
abundance: NA; d_gene: NA; v_gene: TRBV28; j_gene: TRBJ2-3; CDR3aa: CASSQGTVTDTQYF; CDR3nt: TGTGCCAGCAGTCAGGGGACGGTCACAGATACGCAGTATTTT
abundance: NA; d_gene: NA; v_gene: TRBV5-6; j_gene: TRBJ2-1; CDR3aa: CASSSGGGSSYNEQFF; CDR3nt: TGTGCCAGCAGCTCGGGGGGCGGTAGCTCCTACAATGAGCAGTTCTTC
abundance: NA; d_gene: TRBD1; v_gene: TRBV2; j_gene: TRBJ1-2; CDR3aa: CASDRDAYGYTF; CDR3nt: TGTGCCAGCGACAGGGACGCCTATGGCTACACCTTC
abundance: NA; d_gene: TRBD2; v_gene: TRBV6-5; j_gene: TRBJ2-3; CDR3aa: CASSERGYTDTQYF; CDR3nt: TGTGCCAGCAGCGAGCGGGGTTACACAGATACGCAGTATTTT
abundance: NA; d_gene: TRBD2; v_gene: TRBV6-4; j_gene: TRBJ2-1; CDR3aa: CASSDSASGSYEQFF; CDR3nt: TGTGCCAGCAGTGACTCGGCTAGCGGGAGCTATGAGCAGTTCTTC
abundance: NA; d_gene: NA; v_gene: TRBV21-1; j_gene: TRBJ2-4; CDR3aa: CASSKEWGGNIQYF; CDR3nt: TGTGCCAGCAGCAAGGAATGGGGAGGGAACATTCAGTACTTC
abundance: once; d_gene: TRBD1; v_gene: TRBV5-5; j_gene: TRBJ2-5; CDR3aa: CASSFNTGGAKTQYF; CDR3nt: TGTGCCAGCAGCTTTAATACAGGGGGCGCGAAGACCCAGTACTTC
abundance: NA; d_gene: TRBD2; v_gene: TRBV19; j_gene: TRBJ2-1; CDR3aa: CASSITAGNLPPYNEQFF; CDR3nt: TGTGCCAGTAGTATAACAGCGGGAAACCTCCCCCCCTACAATGAGCAGTTCTTC
abundance: once; d_gene: NA; v_gene: TRBV4-1; j_gene: TRBJ1-4; CDR3aa: CASSQDPRAEKLFF; CDR3nt: TGCGCCAGCAGCCAAGATCCCAGGGCTGAAAAACTGTTTTTT
abundance: NA; d_gene: TRBD2; v_gene: TRBV6-8; j_gene: TRBJ2-7; CDR3aa: CASSSRDLAGKLVYEQYF; CDR3nt: TGTGCCAGCAGTTCCCGGGATCTAGCGGGAAAACTAGTCTACGAGCAGTACTTC
abundance: NA; d_gene: TRBD1; v_gene: TRBV6-5; j_gene: TRBJ1-2; CDR3aa: CASSYGQGANYGYTF; CDR3nt: TGTGCCAGCAGTTACGGGCAGGGGGCAAACTATGGCTACACCTTC
abundance: once; d_gene: NA; v_gene: TRBV5-4; j_gene: TRBJ1-3; CDR3aa: CASSLQGSGNTIYF; CDR3nt: TGTGCCAGCAGCCTACAGGGTTCGGGAAACACCATATATTTT
abundance: NA; d_gene: NA; v_gene: TRBV7-9; j_gene: TRBJ2-2; CDR3aa: CASRRIAETNTGELFF; CDR3nt: TGTGCCAGCAGGCGTATAGCGGAAACGAACACCGGGGAGCTGTTTTTT
abundance: once; d_gene: TRBD1; v_gene: TRBV5-1; j_gene: TRBJ2-7; CDR3aa: CASTTGQGSYEQYF; CDR3nt: TGCGCCAGCACCACGGGACAGGGATCGTACGAGCAGTACTTC
abundance: NA; d_gene: TRBD2; v_gene: TRBV6-5; j_gene: TRBJ2-2; CDR3aa: CASSSPGGGRTGELFF; CDR3nt: TGTGCCAGCAGTTCCCCGGGGGGAGGGAGAACCGGGGAGCTGTTTTTT
abundance: NA; d_gene: TRBD2; v_gene: TRBV9; j_gene: TRBJ2-1; CDR3aa: CASSASGRAADEQFF; CDR3nt: TGTGCCAGCAGCGCTAGCGGGAGGGCCGCGGATGAGCAGTTCTTC
abundance: NA; d_gene: NA; v_gene: TRBV30; j_gene: TRBJ1-2; CDR3aa: CAWDRTNYGYTF; CDR3nt: TGTGCCTGGGACAGAACTAACTATGGCTACACCTTC
abundance: NA; d_gene: NA; v_gene: TRBV6-6; j_gene: TRBJ1-3; CDR3aa: CASSWGGDGNTIYF; CDR3nt: TGTGCCAGCAGTTGGGGAGGGGATGGAAACACCATATATTTT
abundance: NA; d_gene: NA; v_gene: TRBV18; j_gene: TRBJ2-7; CDR3aa: CASSPFGSGEQYF; CDR3nt: TGTGCCAGCTCACCATTCGGGTCGGGCGAGCAGTACTTC
abundance: NA; d_gene: NA; v_gene: TRBV28; j_gene: TRBJ2-7; CDR3aa: CASSSGYDEQYF; CDR3nt: TGTGCCAGCAGCTCGGGGTATGACGAGCAGTACTTC
abundance: NA; d_gene: NA; v_gene: TRBV27; j_gene: TRBJ2-1; CDR3aa: CASSRDSLSYNEQFF; CDR3nt: TGTGCCAGCAGCCGAGACTCCCTCTCCTACAATGAGCAGTTCTTC
abundance: NA; d_gene: NA; v_gene: TRBV27; j_gene: TRBJ2-3; CDR3aa: CASSFADTQYF; CDR3nt: TGTGCCAGCAGTTTCGCAGATACGCAGTATTTT
abundance: NA; d_gene: NA; v_gene: TRBV29-1; j_gene: TRBJ2-7; CDR3aa: CSVIRGASYEQYF; CDR3nt: TGCAGCGTTATTCGGGGGGCATCCTACGAGCAGTACTTC
abundance: NA; d_gene: TRBD2; v_gene: TRBV6-1; j_gene: TRBJ2-7; CDR3aa: CASSPGTSVEEQYF; CDR3nt: TGTGCCAGCAGCCCCGGGACTAGCGTTGAGGAGCAGTACTTC
abundance: NA; d_gene: NA; v_gene: TRBV7-9; j_gene: TRBJ2-2; CDR3aa: CASSLPRGMSNTGELFF; CDR3nt: TGTGCCAGCAGCCTCCCCCGCGGGATGTCGAACACCGGGGAGCTGTTTTTT
abundance: once; d_gene: TRBD1; v_gene: TRBV28; j_gene: TRBJ1-4; CDR3aa: CASRWDRGEKLFF; CDR3nt: TGTGCCAGCAGATGGGACAGGGGTGAAAAACTGTTTTTT
abundance: NA; d_gene: TRBD1; v_gene: TRBV12-3/TRBV12-4; j_gene: TRBJ1-1; CDR3aa: CAMDRLVNTEAFF; CDR3nt: TGTGCCATGGACAGGTTGGTGAACACTGAAGCTTTCTTT
abundance: NA; d_gene: TRBD2; v_gene: TRBV7-2; j_gene: TRBJ2-3; CDR3aa: CASTPGLAGIDTQYF; CDR3nt: TGTGCCAGTACCCCGGGACTAGCGGGAATAGATACGCAGTATTTT
abundance: NA; d_gene: TRBD1; v_gene: TRBV10-2; j_gene: TRBJ2-7; CDR3aa: CASSEWTGGVTVEQYF; CDR3nt: TGCGCCAGCAGTGAATGGACAGGGGGCGTAACGGTCGAGCAGTACTTC
abundance: NA; d_gene: TRBD2; v_gene: TRBV2; j_gene: TRBJ2-3; CDR3aa: CASSYLAGPTDTQYF; CDR3nt: TGTGCCAGCAGTTACCTAGCGGGTCCCACAGATACGCAGTATTTT
abundance: NA; d_gene: TRBD1; v_gene: TRBV6-5; j_gene: TRBJ2-7; CDR3aa: CASRMDRGINEQYF; CDR3nt: TGTGCCAGCAGGATGGACAGGGGAATCAACGAGCAGTACTTC
abundance: NA; d_gene: TRBD2; v_gene: TRBV2; j_gene: TRBJ2-7; CDR3aa: CASSERVLAGYYEQYF; CDR3nt: TGTGCCAGCAGTGAAAGAGTCCTAGCGGGATACTACGAGCAGTACTTC
abundance: NA; d_gene: NA; v_gene: TRBV27; j_gene: TRBJ2-2; CDR3aa: CASRLTNTGELFF; CDR3nt: TGTGCCAGCAGACTAACTAACACCGGGGAGCTGTTTTTT
abundance: NA; d_gene: NA; v_gene: TRBV10-3; j_gene: TRBJ2-3; CDR3aa: CAIKGLDTQYF; CDR3nt: TGTGCCATCAAGGGGTTGGATACGCAGTATTTT
abundance: NA; d_gene: TRBD1; v_gene: TRBV18; j_gene: TRBJ2-7; CDR3aa: CASSPPGQGFNEQYF; CDR3nt: TGTGCCAGCTCACCACCGGGACAGGGGTTTAACGAGCAGTACTTC
abundance: NA; d_gene: TRBD1; v_gene: TRBV29-1; j_gene: TRBJ2-7; CDR3aa: CSVVQGAGEQYF; CDR3nt: TGCAGCGTCGTACAGGGGGCGGGGGAGCAGTACTTC
abundance: NA; d_gene: NA; v_gene: TRBV11-2; j_gene: TRBJ2-2; CDR3aa: CASSLERTSTGELFF; CDR3nt: TGTGCCAGCAGCTTAGAAAGGACAAGCACCGGGGAGCTGTTTTTT
abundance: NA; d_gene: TRBD2; v_gene: TRBV24-1; j_gene: TRBJ2-7; CDR3aa: CATSDTSGNFPYEQYF; CDR3nt: TGTGCCACCAGTGACACTAGCGGGAACTTTCCCTACGAGCAGTACTTC
abundance: NA; d_gene: NA; v_gene: TRBV4-2; j_gene: TRBJ2-2; CDR3aa: CASSQDLFRIWNTGELFF; CDR3nt: TGTGCCAGCAGCCAAGATCTCTTCAGGATCTGGAACACCGGGGAGCTGTTTTTT
abundance: once; d_gene: TRBD1; v_gene: TRBV5-4; j_gene: TRBJ2-7; CDR3aa: CASSLRDRGYEQYF; CDR3nt: TGTGCCAGCAGCCTCCGGGACAGGGGCTACGAGCAGTACTTC